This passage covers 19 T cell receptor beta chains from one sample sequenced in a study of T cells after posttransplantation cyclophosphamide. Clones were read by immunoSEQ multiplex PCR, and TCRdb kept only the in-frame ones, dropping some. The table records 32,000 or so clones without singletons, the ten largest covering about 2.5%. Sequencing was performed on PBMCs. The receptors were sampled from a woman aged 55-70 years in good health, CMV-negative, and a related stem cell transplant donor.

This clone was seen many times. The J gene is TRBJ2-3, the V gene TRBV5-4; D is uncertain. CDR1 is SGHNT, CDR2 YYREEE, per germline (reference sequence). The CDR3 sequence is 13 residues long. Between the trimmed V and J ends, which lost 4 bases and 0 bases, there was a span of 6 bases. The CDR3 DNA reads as TGTGCCAGCAGCACTTGGAGCACAGATACGCAGTATTTT. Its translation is CASSTWSTDTQYF.

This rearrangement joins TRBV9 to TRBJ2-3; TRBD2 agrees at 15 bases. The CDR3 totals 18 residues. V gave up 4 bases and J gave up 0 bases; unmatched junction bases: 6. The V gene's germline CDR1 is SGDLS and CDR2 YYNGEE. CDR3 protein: CASSLGTSGGLSTDTQYF. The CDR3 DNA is TGTGCCAGCAGCTTAGGGACTAGCGGGGGGCTTAGCACAGATACGCAGTATTTT. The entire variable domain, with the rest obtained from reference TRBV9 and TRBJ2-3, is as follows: DSGVTQTPKHLITATGQRVTLRCSPRSGDLSVYWYQQSLDQGLQFLIQYYNGEERAKGNILERFSAQQFPDLHSELNLSSLELGDSALYFCASSLGTSGGLSTDTQYFGPGTRLTVL.

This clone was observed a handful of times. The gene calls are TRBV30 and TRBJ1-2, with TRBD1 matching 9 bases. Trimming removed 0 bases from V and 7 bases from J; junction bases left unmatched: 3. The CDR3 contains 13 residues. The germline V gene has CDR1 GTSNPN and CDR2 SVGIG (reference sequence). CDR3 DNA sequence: TGTGCCTGGAGTGTACAGGGGGCGTCTGGCTACACCTTC. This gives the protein CAWSVQGASGYTF.

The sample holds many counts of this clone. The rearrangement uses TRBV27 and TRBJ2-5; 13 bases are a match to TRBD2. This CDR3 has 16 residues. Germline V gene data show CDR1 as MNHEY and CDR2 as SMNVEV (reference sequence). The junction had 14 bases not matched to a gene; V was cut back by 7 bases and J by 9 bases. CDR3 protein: CASKSGTSGDFKAQYF. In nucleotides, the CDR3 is TGTGCCAGCAAATCTGGGACTAGCGGGGACTTCAAAGCCCAGTACTTC.

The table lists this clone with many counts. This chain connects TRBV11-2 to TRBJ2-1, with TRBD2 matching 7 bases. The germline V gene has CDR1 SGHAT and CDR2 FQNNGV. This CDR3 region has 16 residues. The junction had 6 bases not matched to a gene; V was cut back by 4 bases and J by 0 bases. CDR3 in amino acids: CASSSGLGISYNEQFF. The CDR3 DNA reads TGTGCCAGCAGCTCTGGACTAGGGATCTCCTACAATGAGCAGTTCTTC.

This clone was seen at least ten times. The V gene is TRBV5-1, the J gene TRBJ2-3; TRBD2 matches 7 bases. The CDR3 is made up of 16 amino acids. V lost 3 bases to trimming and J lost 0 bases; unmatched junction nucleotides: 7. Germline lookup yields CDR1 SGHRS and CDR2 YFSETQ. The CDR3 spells CASSSGGLSSTDTQYF. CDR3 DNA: TGCGCCAGCAGCTCGGGGGGACTTTCTAGCACAGATACGCAGTATTTT.

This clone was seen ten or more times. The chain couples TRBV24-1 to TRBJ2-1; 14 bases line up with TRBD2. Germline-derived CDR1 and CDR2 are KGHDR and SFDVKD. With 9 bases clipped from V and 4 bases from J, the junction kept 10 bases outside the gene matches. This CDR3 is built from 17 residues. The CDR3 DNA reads TGTGCCACCCGGGGACTAGCGGGGGCCGGCACATACAATGAGCAGTTCTTC. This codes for CATRGLAGAGTYNEQFF.

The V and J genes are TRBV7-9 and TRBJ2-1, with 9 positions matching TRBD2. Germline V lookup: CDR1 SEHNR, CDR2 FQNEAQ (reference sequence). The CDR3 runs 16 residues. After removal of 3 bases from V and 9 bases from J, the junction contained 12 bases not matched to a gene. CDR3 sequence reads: CASSFLLAGNGIEQFF. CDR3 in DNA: TGTGCCAGCAGCTTCCTTCTAGCGGGAAATGGCATTGAGCAGTTCTTC. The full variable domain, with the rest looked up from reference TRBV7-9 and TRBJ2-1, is DTGVSQNPRHKITKRGQNVTFRCDPISEHNRLYWYRQTLGQGPEFLTYFQNEAQLEKSRLLSDRFSAERPKGSFSTLEIQRTEQGDSAMYLCASSFLLAGNGIEQFFGPGTRLTVL.

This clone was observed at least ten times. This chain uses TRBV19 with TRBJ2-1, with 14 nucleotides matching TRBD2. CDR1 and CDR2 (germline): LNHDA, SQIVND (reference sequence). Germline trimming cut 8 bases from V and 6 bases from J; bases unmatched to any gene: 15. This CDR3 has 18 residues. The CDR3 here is CASFRGTSGGQFTNEQFF. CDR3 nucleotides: TGTGCCAGTTTTCGCGGGACTAGCGGGGGACAATTTACCAATGAGCAGTTCTTC.

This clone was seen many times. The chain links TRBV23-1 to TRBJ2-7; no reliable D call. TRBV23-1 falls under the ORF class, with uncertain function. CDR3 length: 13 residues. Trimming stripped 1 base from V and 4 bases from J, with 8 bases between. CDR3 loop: CASSQFHWYEQYF. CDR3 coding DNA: TGCGCCAGCAGTCAATTTCACTGGTACGAGCAGTACTTC.

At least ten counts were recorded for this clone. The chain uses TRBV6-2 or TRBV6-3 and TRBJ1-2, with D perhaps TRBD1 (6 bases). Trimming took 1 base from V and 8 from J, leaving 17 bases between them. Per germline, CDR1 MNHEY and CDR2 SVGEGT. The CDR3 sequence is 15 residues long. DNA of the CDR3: TGTGCCAGCAGTTACTTTGGACAGCCCTCTGCCGGCTACACCTTC. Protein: CASSYFGQPSAGYTF.

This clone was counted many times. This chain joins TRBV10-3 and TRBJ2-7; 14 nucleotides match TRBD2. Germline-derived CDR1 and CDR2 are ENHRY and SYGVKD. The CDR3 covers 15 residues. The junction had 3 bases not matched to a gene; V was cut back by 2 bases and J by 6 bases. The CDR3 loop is CAISERTSGGSEQYF. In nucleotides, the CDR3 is TGTGCCATCAGTGAGCGGACTAGCGGGGGGTCCGAGCAGTACTTC.

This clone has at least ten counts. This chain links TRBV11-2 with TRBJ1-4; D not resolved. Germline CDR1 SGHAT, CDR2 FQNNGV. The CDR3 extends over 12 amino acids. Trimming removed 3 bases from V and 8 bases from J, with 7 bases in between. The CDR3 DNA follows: TGTGCCAGCAGCTTCGATCGGGAAAAACTGTTTTTT. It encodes CASSFDREKLFF.

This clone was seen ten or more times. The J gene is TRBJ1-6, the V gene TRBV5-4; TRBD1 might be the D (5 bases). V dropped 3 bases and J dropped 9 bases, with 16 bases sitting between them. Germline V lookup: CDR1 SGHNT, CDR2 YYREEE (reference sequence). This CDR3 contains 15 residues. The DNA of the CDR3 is TGTGCCAGCAGCTCCGGGGGTTCCGTTAGTTCACCCCTCCACTTT. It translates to CASSSGGSVSSPLHF.

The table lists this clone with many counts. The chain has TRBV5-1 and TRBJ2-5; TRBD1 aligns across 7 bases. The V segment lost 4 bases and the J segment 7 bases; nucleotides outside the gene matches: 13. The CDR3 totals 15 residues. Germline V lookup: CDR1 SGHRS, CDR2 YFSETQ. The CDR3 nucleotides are TGCGCCAGCAGCCCTAATAGACAGGGACATCGGACCCAGTACTTC. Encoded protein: CASSPNRQGHRTQYF.

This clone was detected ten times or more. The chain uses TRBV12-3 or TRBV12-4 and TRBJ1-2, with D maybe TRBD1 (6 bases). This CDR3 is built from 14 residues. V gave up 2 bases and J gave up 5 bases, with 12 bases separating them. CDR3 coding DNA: TGTGCCAGCAGTTTATATCAGGGGAGTTATGGCTACACCTTC. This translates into CASSLYQGSYGYTF.

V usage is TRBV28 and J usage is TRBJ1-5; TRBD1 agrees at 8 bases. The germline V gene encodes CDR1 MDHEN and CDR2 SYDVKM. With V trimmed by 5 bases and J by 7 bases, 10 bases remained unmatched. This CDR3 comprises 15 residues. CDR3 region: CASSLPRTGRQPQHF. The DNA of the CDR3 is TGTGCCAGCAGTCTCCCCCGGACAGGGCGACAGCCCCAGCATTTT.

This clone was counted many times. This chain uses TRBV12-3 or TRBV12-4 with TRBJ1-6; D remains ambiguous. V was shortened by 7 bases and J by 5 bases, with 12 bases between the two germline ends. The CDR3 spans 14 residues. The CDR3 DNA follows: TGTGCCAGCACCTTCGCCCTAAATAATTCACCCCTCCACTTT. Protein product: CASTFALNNSPLHF.

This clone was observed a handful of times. The DNA of the CDR3 is TGTGCCAGCAGTCGTACTAGCGGGAGGGCAGAGACCCAGTACTTC. Residues: CASSRTSGRAETQYF. The chain carries TRBV12-3 or TRBV12-4 and TRBJ2-5; 13 bases map to TRBD2. V trimming: 5 bases; J trimming: 4 bases; junction bases outside the gene matches: 4. The CDR3 contains 15 residues.